Below, 4 T cell receptor beta chains from the same sample are listed, as sequenced in a study of shared clonotypes between healthy human individuals. The repertoire was sequenced with immunoSEQ multiplex PCR; TCRdb's copy has only in-frame clones and lacks some. Here the sample spans approximately 980,000 clones, over 75% being singletons. Sequencing was carried out using memory CD4+ T cells sorted from blood. Subset meaning: CD45RA-negative fraction. Every receptor here comes from a man aged 18 to 35 in good health.

CDR3 loop: CASSLSRTSGGNEQFF. Here the CDR3 DNA reads TGTGCCAGCAGCTTAAGTCGGACTAGCGGGGGGAATGAGCAGTTCTTC. J is TRBJ2-1 and V is TRBV7-2; 14 nucleotides match TRBD2. Germline CDR1 SGHTA, CDR2 FQGNSA. The CDR3 runs 16 residues. With V trimmed by 2 bases and J by 7 bases, 4 bases remained unmatched.

V usage is TRBV6-6 and J usage is TRBJ1-2; D is perhaps TRBD1 (5 bases). Germline V gene lookup returns CDR1 MNHNY and CDR2 SVGAGI (reference sequence). V was trimmed by 8 bases and J by 8 bases, leaving 18 bases between them. The CDR3 sequence is 13 residues long. The CDR3 loop is CASLGEGLGGYTF. The CDR3 nucleotides read TGTGCCAGCCTAGGGGAGGGTCTCGGGGGCTACACCTTC.

V and J are TRBV15 and TRBJ1-3; D is unclear. This CDR3 comprises 14 residues. Germline V CDR1 and CDR2: LNHNV, YYDKDF (reference sequence). The ends were cut back, 0 bases at V and 5 bases at J, with 8 bases in the middle. This CDR3 reads CATSRDLLRNTIYF. In nucleotides, the CDR3 is TGTGCCACCAGCAGAGATCTTCTAAGAAACACCATATATTTT.

The chain joins TRBV5-1 to TRBJ2-2; TRBD2 might be the D (5 bases). The V gene's germline CDR1 is SGHRS and CDR2 YFSETQ. The V gene lost 0 bases and the J gene lost 0 bases, with 6 bases spanning the gap. The CDR3 length is 15 residues. For the CDR3, the DNA is TGCGCCAGCAGCTTGGGGGAGCCGAACACCGGGGAGCTGTTTTTT. It yields the protein CASSLGEPNTGELFF. The whole variable domain, filled in from reference TRBV5-1 and TRBJ2-2, reads KAGVTQTPRYLIKTRGQQVTLSCSPISGHRSVSWYQQTPGQGLQFLFEYFSETQRNKGNFPGRFSGRQFSNSRSEMNVSTLELGDSALYLCASSLGEPNTGELFFGEGSRLTVL.